This TCR beta chain was captured in a study of blood T cells in healthy people across ages. Germline lookup yields CDR1 LNHNV and CDR2 YYDKDF (reference sequence). Trimming cost V 10 bases and J 8 bases, with 17 bases left between them. The CDR3 consists of 13 residues. Using a J-beta primer mix together with a sample-barcoded 5' primer, a second PCR was run for roughly 6 to 11 cycles. Unique molecular identifiers of 12 random nucleotides labeled each cDNA. TCRdb re-called the 5' RACE reads with MiXCR, one entry per CDR3 protein. This table has around 870,000 distinct CDR3 sequences, 25% to 35% appearing once.

The sequenced sample consisted of blood. The sequence was collected from a woman older than 75 in good health. This chain uses TRBV15 with TRBJ1-4, with a tentative D call TRBD1 (5 bases). The CDR3 coding sequence is TGTGCCAGCTCGGGACGAGGATGGGAAAAACTGTTTTTT. Translation: CASSGRGWEKLFF.